What follows are 8 T cell receptor beta chains derived from one specimen sequenced in a study of T-cell memory formation after mild COVID-19 (dated by TCRdb to about 2021). The receptor library was made with 5' RACE. The instrument given in TCRdb is Illumina NovaSeq 6000. TCRdb passed the public sequencing reads through fastp at Q25 and MiXCR, retaining productive beta sequences. Each CDR3 protein gets just one entry, which takes the most common genes and DNA from the rows behind it. The sample yields more than 400,000 distinct CDR3 sequences; roughly 18% were counted once. The top ten clonotypes cover about 12% of the sample. The sample was PBMCs or a T cell subset sorted from them (not recorded which). The source of these receptors is an adult woman who had mild COVID-19 (a few samples of this study predate the infection). The sample titles of this study are shuffled in the database, so cell type and time point are left out; the donor was told from shared clones.

This clonotype was found a few times. The chain joins TRBV11-2 to TRBJ2-6, with D perhaps matching TRBD2 (5 bases). Germline V gene sequence: CDR1 SGHAT, CDR2 FQNNGV. This CDR3 is 17 amino acids long. V was clipped by 3 bases and J by 1 base, with 13 bases between them. The CDR3 reads CASSFPGLKSGANVLTF. The CDR3 region has the DNA TGTGCCAGCAGCTTCCCAGGACTCAAATCTGGGGCCAACGTCCTGACTTTC.

This clonotype has at least ten counts. DNA of the CDR3: TGTGCCAGCAGCCGCCCCGGATCGGCTGGCTACACCTTC. This translates into CASSRPGSAGYTF. V usage is TRBV7-9 and J usage is TRBJ1-2; D gene unclear. Germline lookup yields CDR1 SEHNR and CDR2 FQNEAQ (reference sequence). The V end was cut by 5 bases, the J end by 7 bases, with 14 bases between. The CDR3 consists of 13 residues.

The chain couples TRBV6-5 to TRBJ2-3, with D perhaps TRBD2 (6 bases). The CDR3 sequence is 15 residues long. CDR1 is MNHEY and CDR2 is SVGAGI in the germline V gene. Trimming stripped 2 bases from V and 5 bases from J, with 14 bases between. The CDR3 DNA follows: TGTGCCAGCAGTTACAGCGGGTTTCGAGAAGATACGCAGTATTTT. Protein: CASSYSGFREDTQYF.

This clonotype was seen a few times. The chain combines TRBV4-3 with TRBJ2-7; tentative D call: TRBD1 (5 bases). The germline CDR1 and CDR2 sequences are LGHNA and YSLEER. V was trimmed by 0 bases and J by 4 bases, leaving 10 bases between them. This CDR3 is built from 14 residues. CDR3 loop: CASSQEQDMYEQYF. DNA for the CDR3: TGCGCCAGCAGCCAAGAACAGGACATGTACGAGCAGTACTTC.

This clonotype was detected many times. The rearrangement joins TRBV3-1 to TRBJ1-1; maybe TRBD1 (6 bases). Trimming took off 1 base at V and 1 base at J, with 10 bases between the two ends. The CDR3 consists of 15 residues. The germline gives CDR1 LGHDT, CDR2 YNNKEL (reference sequence). This chain's CDR3 is CASSQAGARNTEAFF. In DNA, the CDR3 is TGTGCCAGCAGCCAAGCGGGGGCTCGGAACACTGAAGCTTTCTTT.

The chain carries TRBV24-1 and TRBJ2-2; D gene uncertain. V was trimmed by 9 bases and J by 0 bases, leaving 10 bases between them. From germline, CDR1 is KGHDR and CDR2 SFDVKD. The CDR3 extends over 14 amino acids. The CDR3 sequence: CATGHIANTGELFF. The DNA of the CDR3 is TGTGCCACCGGGCATATTGCGAACACCGGGGAGCTGTTTTTT.

This clonotype showed up just a few times. The chain carries TRBV5-1 and TRBJ2-1, with 10 nucleotides matching TRBD2. Losses at the gene ends were 1 base for V and 4 bases for J; bases not matched to a gene: 5. Per the germline V gene, CDR1 is SGHRS and CDR2 is YFSETQ. CDR3 length: 16 residues. As DNA, the CDR3 is TGCGCCAGCAGCTTGTTAGCGGGGGGAAATTACAATGAGCAGTTCTTC. This translates into CASSLLAGGNYNEQFF.

A few counts support this clonotype. The chain joins TRBV6-5 to TRBJ2-2; D may be TRBD1 (5 bases). V lost 8 bases, J lost 1 base, and 11 bases lay in between. In germline, CDR1 is MNHEY, CDR2 SVGAGI. This CDR3 is 14 amino acids long. The CDR3 sequence is CASFGHENTGELFF. The DNA of the CDR3 is TGTGCCAGCTTCGGACACGAGAACACCGGGGAGCTGTTTTTT.